This is a list of T cell receptor beta chains from one sample in a study of blood T cell repertoires in COVID-19. Sequencing was performed with immunoSEQ multiplex PCR; in TCRdb, only in-frame clones are kept and a portion is missing. The repertoire has roughly 250,000 clones, around 82% of them found once; the top ten carry about 4.8%. The sequencing input was peripheral blood. Receptors originate from a woman aged 70-85 years with acute or convalescent COVID-19. CDR3s include the opening cysteine and the closing phenylalanine or tryptophan. Fields, in order: D gene, V gene, clone size, CDR3 length, J gene, CDR3 DNA, CDR3 protein. The D gene is left open where the match is weak. Size is omitted from some rows. Given values are once, few, many or a class for expanded clones.

-	TRBV5-8	-	14	TRBJ1-2	TGTGCCAGCAGCATTAGGACAGCTAACTATGGCTACACCTTC	CASSIRTANYGYTF
-	TRBV11-3	-	15	TRBJ2-2	TGTGCCAGCTCCCCACGGGGATCGAACACCGGGGAGCTGTTTTTT	CASSPRGSNTGELFF
TRBD1	TRBV6-6	-	15	TRBJ1-1	TGTGCCAGCATCATACAGGGGGTAGGGAACACTGAAGCTTTCTTT	CASIIQGVGNTEAFF
TRBD1	TRBV5-8	-	14	TRBJ2-7	TGTGCCAGCTCGGGACAGGGGACACTTTACGAGCAGTACTTC	CASSGQGTLYEQYF
-	TRBV14	-	19	TRBJ2-3	TGTGCCAGCAGCCAAAGGGGGGGAACCTTTTCGTCTTTCACAGATACGCAGTATTTT	CASSQRGGTFSSFTDTQYF
-	TRBV12-3/TRBV12-4	once	12	TRBJ1-2	TGTGCCAGCCAGGACACCCCTCGCGACTACACCTTC	CASQDTPRDYTF
TRBD1	TRBV6-5	once	14	TRBJ1-2	TGTGCCAGCAGACCAGGGGGCTCTAACTATGGCTACACCTTC	CASRPGGSNYGYTF
TRBD1	TRBV6-5	-	12	TRBJ1-4	TGTGCCAGCGGACAGGGGTACGGAAAACTGTTTTTT	CASGQGYGKLFF
TRBD2	TRBV5-1	-	15	TRBJ2-3	TGCGCCAGCAGCTTGGGGAGCGGGGGCGCAGATACGCAGTATTTT	CASSLGSGGADTQYF
TRBD1	TRBV5-1	-	14	TRBJ1-2	TGCGCCAGCAGCCCGGACAGGGGGGACTATGGCTACACCTTC	CASSPDRGDYGYTF
-	TRBV3-1/TRBV3-2	once	15	TRBJ1-3	TGTGCCAGCAGCCAACCGCTCCACACTGGAAACACCATATATTTT	CASSQPLHTGNTIYF
TRBD2	TRBV5-4	-	16	TRBJ2-2	TGTGCCAGCGGAAGTAGCGGGGGGCGCTACACCGGGGAGCTGTTTTTT	CASGSSGGRYTGELFF
-	TRBV2	-	14	TRBJ1-5	TGTGCCAGCAGTGAAGAGACAGTGGCGCAGCCCCAGCATTTT	CASSEETVAQPQHF
TRBD1	TRBV18	-	13	TRBJ1-1	TGTGCCAGCTCACCCGCCGGGACAGGCCAAGCTTTCTTT	CASSPAGTGQAFF
-	TRBV9	-	16	TRBJ2-3	TGTGCCAGCAGCGTAGACACAGGCCGTGGCACAGATACGCAGTATTTT	CASSVDTGRGTDTQYF
-	TRBV7-2	-	19	TRBJ1-1	TGTGCCAGCAGCTTGTTTATGGGGGTAACAGACAGGCCCGGGACTGAAGCTTTCTTT	CASSLFMGVTDRPGTEAFF
-	TRBV19	-	17	TRBJ1-5	TGTGCCAGTAGTATAGATCGGGTCGGCACGGTGAATCAGCCCCAGCATTTT	CASSIDRVGTVNQPQHF
TRBD1	TRBV2	-	14	TRBJ1-1	TGTGCCAGCAGTGATGGGACAGGGCTGGCGGTAGCTTTCTTT	CASSDGTGLAVAFF